These 30 T cell receptor beta chains were sequenced from one sample in a study of identical twins. Each CDR3 protein gets one entry after TCRdb re-called the 5' RACE reads with MiXCR. This table has about 810,000 distinct CDR3 sequences, about 12% appearing once. The same sample was also studied in work on yellow fever vaccine responses in identical twins.

Sequencing was performed on PBMCs. These receptors were taken from a young woman in good health.

This clonotype has more than one count but fewer than ten. The chain couples TRBV21-1 to TRBJ2-7. TRBV21-1 is termed a pseudogene. The CDR3 contains 15 residues. The CDR3 sequence is CASGKSGSHTYEQYF. CDR3 coding DNA: TGTGCCAGCGGAAAAAGCGGGAGCCATACTTACGAGCAGTACTTC.

This clonotype appeared many times. The chain recombines TRBV28 with TRBJ2-5; D ambiguous. Per germline, CDR1 MDHEN and CDR2 SYDVKM. This CDR3 region has 14 residues. Trimming left V 4 bases short and J 2 bases short, with 11 bases between. The CDR3 spells CASSSGQSQETQYF. The CDR3 nucleotides read TGTGCCAGCAGTTCGGGCCAATCACAAGAGACCCAGTACTTC.

This clonotype was seen a few times. J is TRBJ2-1 and V is TRBV6-4; TRBD1 agrees at 11 bases. V was clipped by 5 bases and J by 6 bases; unmatched bases: 12. This CDR3 spans 17 amino acids. The germline V gene has CDR1 MRHNA and CDR2 SNTAGT. CDR3 coding DNA: TGTGCCAGCAGTCCCCTCGGTCGGACAGGGGGCTGCAATGAGCAGTTCTTC. Protein sequence: CASSPLGRTGGCNEQFF.

This clonotype was counted a few times. CDR3 DNA: TGTGCCAGCAGCCGTAGAAGCGTAGACACCATATATTTT. Protein product: CASSRRSVDTIYF. V is TRBV12-3 or TRBV12-4 and J is TRBJ1-3, with unresolved D. The CDR3 has 13 residues. Trimming stripped 6 bases from V and 8 bases from J, with 14 bases between.

This clonotype has just a few counts. The CDR3, as DNA: TGTGCCACTCGTATGGCGGGACAGAAATACGAGCAGTACTTC. Translated, it gives CATRMAGQKYEQYF. The V call is TRBV15, the J call TRBJ2-7; tentative D call: TRBD1 (7 bases). The germline V gene has CDR1 LNHNV and CDR2 YYDKDF (reference sequence). Trimming left V 9 bases short and J 4 bases short, with 19 bases between. The length of the CDR3 is 14 residues.

Many counts were recorded for this clonotype. This sequence joins TRBV14 and TRBJ2-3; no clear D gene. Germline-derived CDR1 and CDR2 are SGHDN and FVKESK. Trimming removed 2 bases at V and 4 bases at J, with 7 bases between. This CDR3 comprises 13 residues. CDR3: CASSQFLADTQYF. CDR3 in DNA: TGTGCCAGCAGCCAATTTCTGGCAGATACGCAGTATTTT.

CDR3 protein: CATSRGGETGELFF. The CDR3 DNA reads TGTGCCACCAGCAGAGGAGGCGAGACCGGGGAGCTGTTTTTT. The V gene is TRBV15, the J gene TRBJ2-2; D gene ambiguous. The CDR3 length is 14 residues. Trimming cost V 1 base and J 5 bases, with 8 bases left between them. Germline CDR1 is LNHNV and CDR2 is YYDKDF (reference sequence).

The chain has TRBV27 and TRBJ2-7, with 8 bases aligning to TRBD1. Germline V CDR1 and CDR2: MNHEY, SMNVEV (reference sequence). This CDR3 spans 15 amino acids. The trim removed 2 bases at V and 2 bases at J, leaving 5 bases unmatched. The CDR3 coding sequence is TGTGCCAGCAGTTTACTCGGACAGGGCCCCTACGAGCAGTACGTC. It is translated as CASSLLGQGPYEQYV.

V is TRBV10-3 and J is TRBJ2-2; D not resolved. Germline-derived CDR1 and CDR2 are ENHRY and SYGVKD. The CDR3 totals 13 residues. V lost 3 bases and J lost 2, with 4 bases in between. Here the CDR3 DNA reads TGTGCCATCAGTGAAATAAACACCGGGGAGCTGTTTTTT. Translated, it gives CAISEINTGELFF.

CDR3: CASRLLGTGSEKLFF. The CDR3 DNA reads TGTGCCAGCAGGCTCTTAGGGACAGGGTCGGAAAAACTGTTTTTT. The rearrangement uses TRBV12-3 or TRBV12-4 and TRBJ1-4; 9 bases line up with TRBD1. Trimming at V came to 6 bases and at J to 8 bases, leaving 10 bases not matched to a gene. The CDR3 has 15 residues.

The chain combines TRBV12-3 or TRBV12-4 with TRBJ2-7; TRBD1 is a possible D gene (6 bases). CDR3 length: 16 residues. V was cut by 6 bases and J by 1 base, with 19 bases left in between. CDR3 in amino acids: CASRGTRGQSSYEQYV. CDR3 in DNA: TGTGCCAGCAGGGGAACTCGGGGACAATCTTCCTACGAGCAGTACGTC.

About this clonotype: Relative to the germline gene, one junction end is altered; a read error may explain this. The chain links TRBV24-1 to TRBJ2-5; 9 bases are a match to TRBD1. From germline, CDR1 is KGHDR and CDR2 SFDVKD. This CDR3 has 16 residues. The CDR3 nucleotides are TGTGCCACCAGTGAGGAAGGGACAGGGAGGCAGGAGACCCAGTATTTC. This codes for CATSEEGTGRQETQYF.

This clonotype was seen a handful of times. A read error may account for a junction end that differs from germline. The chain links TRBV5-1 to TRBJ1-5, with D hard to call. This CDR3 is built from 15 residues. The V gene's germline CDR1 is SGHRS and CDR2 YFSETQ. Here the CDR3 reads CASSLGSGINQPQHF. The DNA for the CDR3 is TGCGCCAGCAGTTTGGGATCGGGGATCAATCAGCCCCAGCATTTT.

This clonotype was picked up a small number of times. The chain recombines TRBV27 with TRBJ1-6, with D unclear. V was clipped by 0 bases and J by 8 bases, with 11 bases between them. The CDR3 has 15 residues. CDR1 is MNHEY, CDR2 SMNVEV, per germline (reference sequence). Here the CDR3 DNA reads TGTGCCAGCAGTTTATCGGGGTTTAGGGATTCACCCCTCCACTTT. Translation: CASSLSGFRDSPLHF.

This chain uses TRBV6-1 with TRBJ2-2; D perhaps matches TRBD1 (7 bases). Germline loops: CDR1 MNHNS, CDR2 SASEGT. The V end lost 6 bases, the J end lost 6 bases, and 14 bases lay between the germline ends. The CDR3 is 14 residues long. In nucleotides, the CDR3 is TGTGCCAGCAGCGGGCAGGGGGGAGCCGGGGAGCTGTTTTTT. It translates to CASSGQGGAGELFF.

Many counts were recorded for this clonotype. The V and J genes are TRBV11-2 and TRBJ2-5; 12 bases are shared with TRBD2. The CDR3 consists of 14 residues. With V trimmed by 6 bases and J by 4 bases, 3 bases remained unmatched. In germline, CDR1 is SGHAT, CDR2 FQNNGV. The CDR3 DNA is TGTGCCAGCAGGCCGGGACTAGCGGGAGAGACCCAGTACTTC. Translating it yields CASRPGLAGETQYF.

The chain has TRBV10-3 and TRBJ2-2, with 7 nucleotides matching TRBD1. Germline values: CDR1 ENHRY, CDR2 SYGVKD. The trim removed 5 bases at V and 7 bases at J, leaving 7 bases unmatched. The CDR3 consists of 14 residues. In DNA form, the CDR3 reads TGTGCCATCAGTCGACAGGGATTCGGCGGGGAGCTGTTTTTT. Residues: CAISRQGFGGELFF.

This clonotype was picked up a small number of times. This chain joins TRBV18 and TRBJ2-1; 11 nucleotides align to TRBD1. The CDR3 contains 17 residues. With V trimmed by 3 bases and J by 6 bases, 10 bases remained unmatched. CDR1 is KGHSH and CDR2 is LQKENI in the germline V gene. The CDR3 coding sequence is TGTGCCAGCTCACCCCCAACCGGGACAGGGGGTGGCAATGAGCAGTTCTTC. This translates into CASSPPTGTGGGNEQFF.

This clonotype was recorded a few times. The chain has TRBV27 and TRBJ1-5, with D perhaps matching TRBD1 (5 bases). Germline V gene data show CDR1 as MNHEY and CDR2 as SMNVEV (reference sequence). Trimming took off 2 bases at V and 7 bases at J, with 12 bases between the two ends. The CDR3 consists of 14 residues. CDR3 sequence: CASSLARWGQPQHF. Here the CDR3 DNA reads TGTGCCAGCAGTTTAGCTAGATGGGGGCAGCCCCAGCATTTT.

The chain's CDR3 is CAIAERREGTEAFF. The CDR3 nucleotides read TGTGCCATCGCAGAGCGGCGGGAGGGCACTGAAGCTTTCTTT. V gene TRBV6-6 combines with J gene TRBJ1-1, with unresolved D. The CDR3 runs to 14 residues. The germline V gene encodes CDR1 MNHNY and CDR2 SVGAGI (reference sequence). The V gene lost 10 bases and the J gene lost 4 bases, with 19 bases spanning the gap.

The V call is TRBV13, the J call TRBJ2-3; 14 bases are a match to TRBD2. Germline V CDR1 and CDR2: PRHDT, FYEKMQ (reference sequence). The CDR3 consists of 21 residues. V dropped 6 bases and J dropped 4; count of bases not matched to a gene: 21. CDR3 sequence reads: CASSAGPGGTSGSDRADTQYF. CDR3 nucleotide sequence: TGTGCCAGCAGTGCGGGCCCAGGAGGGACTAGCGGGAGTGATAGGGCAGATACGCAGTATTTT.

The V call is TRBV12-3 or TRBV12-4, the J call TRBJ1-5; D is unclear. V shed 6 bases and J shed 6 bases, with 12 bases lying between them. CDR3 length: 13 amino acids. CDR3 residues: CASSLTEGQPQHF. CDR3 DNA: TGTGCCAGCAGCTTAACGGAGGGTCAGCCCCAGCATTTT.

This clonotype was detected a few times. The chain couples TRBV11-1 to TRBJ2-5; D may be TRBD2 (5 bases). The CDR3 loop spans 15 amino acids. CDR1 is SGHAT, CDR2 FQDESV, per germline (reference sequence). Trimming stripped 4 bases from V and 0 bases from J, with 12 bases between. CDR3 sequence (DNA): TGTGCCAGCAGCTCGGACGGGGAAGACCAAGAGACCCAGTACTTC. As protein: CASSSDGEDQETQYF. Combining the CDR3 with reference TRBV11-1 and TRBJ2-5 gives the whole variable domain EAEVAQSPRYKITEKSQAVAFWCDPISGHATLYWYRQILGQGPELLVQFQDESVVDDSQLPKDRFSAERLKGVDSTLKIQPAELGDSAMYLCASSSDGEDQETQYFGPGTRLLVL.

This clonotype has more than one count but fewer than ten. The rearrangement uses TRBV15 and TRBJ2-2; tentatively, D is TRBD2 (6 bases). CDR3 length: 14 residues. Germline CDR1 LNHNV, CDR2 YYDKDF (reference sequence). Trimming cost V 0 bases and J 4 bases, with 6 bases left between them. Here the CDR3 reads CATSREGGTGELFF. CDR3 in DNA: TGTGCCACCAGCAGAGAGGGGGGCACCGGGGAGCTGTTTTTT.

V usage is TRBV9 and J usage is TRBJ1-6, with D unresolved. The CDR3 consists of 13 residues. Looked up from germline, CDR1 is SGDLS and CDR2 is YYNGEE. V gave up 2 bases and J gave up 8 bases, with 8 bases separating them. The CDR3 reads CASSVLLDSPLHF. The DNA of the CDR3 is TGTGCCAGCAGCGTTCTTCTCGATTCACCCCTCCACTTT.

V is TRBV12-3 or TRBV12-4 and J is TRBJ1-4; no clear D gene. This CDR3 is built from 13 residues. The V and J ends lost 6 bases and 8 bases respectively, with 13 bases between them. CDR3 coding DNA: TGTGCCAGCAGCTCGACCGGCAGGGAAAAACTGTTTTTT. Its protein is CASSSTGREKLFF.

The gene calls are TRBV11-1 and TRBJ2-2; 14 bases fit TRBD2. Trimming took 5 bases from V and 2 from J; bases not matched to a gene: 10. This CDR3 is built from 19 residues. The germline V gene encodes CDR1 SGHAT and CDR2 FQDESV (reference sequence). This chain's CDR3 is CASSQTGTSGGLNTGELFF. In DNA, the CDR3 is TGTGCCAGCAGCCAAACCGGGACTAGCGGGGGACTTAACACCGGGGAGCTGTTTTTT.

The rearrangement uses TRBV6-1 and TRBJ2-2; 14 nucleotides line up with TRBD2. With V trimmed by 6 bases and J by 5 bases, 14 bases remained unmatched. This CDR3 region has 19 residues. Germline V gene lookup returns CDR1 MNHNS and CDR2 SASEGT. CDR3 in DNA: TGTGCCAGCAGAAACCCCCCGGGACTAGCGGGAGATGGAACCGGGGAGCTGTTTTTT. This translates into CASRNPPGLAGDGTGELFF.

This clonotype has a handful of counts. V usage is TRBV20-1 and J usage is TRBJ2-7, with TRBD1 matching over 7 bases. CDR1 is DFQATT, CDR2 SNEGSKA, per germline (reference sequence). This CDR3 contains 21 residues. Germline trimming cut 2 bases from V and 1 base from J; bases unmatched to any gene: 26. This chain's CDR3 is CSARRSPPFTDRPLWSYEQYV. CDR3 nucleotide sequence: TGCAGTGCTAGACGTAGCCCCCCCTTCACGGACAGGCCTTTATGGTCCTACGAGCAGTACGTC.

The genes are TRBV29-1 and TRBJ2-7, with 12 positions matching TRBD1. In germline, CDR1 is SQVTM, CDR2 ANQGSEA. J lost 6 bases, V lost 6 bases, and 3 bases had no gene match. The CDR3 runs to 12 residues. The CDR3 sequence is CSVGTGGREQYF. The CDR3 bases are TGCAGCGTCGGGACAGGGGGCCGCGAGCAGTACTTC.